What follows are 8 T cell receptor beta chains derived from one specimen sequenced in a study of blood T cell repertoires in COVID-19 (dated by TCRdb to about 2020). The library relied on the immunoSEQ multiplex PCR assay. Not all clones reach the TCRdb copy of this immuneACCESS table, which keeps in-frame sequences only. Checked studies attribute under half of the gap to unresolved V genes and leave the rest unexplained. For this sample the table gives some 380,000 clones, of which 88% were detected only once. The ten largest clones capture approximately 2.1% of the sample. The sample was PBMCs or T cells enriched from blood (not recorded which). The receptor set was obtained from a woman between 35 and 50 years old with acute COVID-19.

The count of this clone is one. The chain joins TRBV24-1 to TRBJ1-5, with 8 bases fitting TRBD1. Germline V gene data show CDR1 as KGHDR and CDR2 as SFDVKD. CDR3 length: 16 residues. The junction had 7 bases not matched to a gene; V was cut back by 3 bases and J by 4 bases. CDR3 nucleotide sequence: TGTGCCACCAGTGATGCTTTACAGGGGGTAAATCAGCCCCAGCATTTT. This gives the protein CATSDALQGVNQPQHF.

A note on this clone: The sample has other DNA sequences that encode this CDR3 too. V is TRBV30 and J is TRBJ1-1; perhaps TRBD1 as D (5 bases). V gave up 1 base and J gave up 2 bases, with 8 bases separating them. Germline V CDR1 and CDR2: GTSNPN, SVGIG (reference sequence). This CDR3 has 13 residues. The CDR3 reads CAWSAGLNTEAFF. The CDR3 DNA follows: TGTGCCTGGAGTGCAGGGCTCAACACTGAAGCTTTCTTT.

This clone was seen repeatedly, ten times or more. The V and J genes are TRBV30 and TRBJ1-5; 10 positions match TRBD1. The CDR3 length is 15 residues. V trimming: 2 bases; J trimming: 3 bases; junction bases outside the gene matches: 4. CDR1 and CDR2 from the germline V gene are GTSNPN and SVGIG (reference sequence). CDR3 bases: TGTGCCTGGAGTCGTGACAGGGGGCCCAATCAGCCCCAGCATTTT. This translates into CAWSRDRGPNQPQHF.

CDR3 sequence (DNA): TGTGCCAGCAGTGGTAACAGGGGATCGGGCAATCAGCCCCAGCATTTT. As protein: CASSGNRGSGNQPQHF. The rearrangement links TRBV2 to TRBJ1-5; TRBD1 matches at 7 bases. The CDR3 contains 16 residues. J was trimmed by 2 bases and V by 4 bases; bases with no gene match: 8. Per germline, CDR1 SNHLY and CDR2 FYNNEI. Combining the CDR3 with reference TRBV2 and TRBJ1-5 gives the whole variable domain EPEVTQTPSHQVTQMGQEVILRCVPISNHLYFYWYRQILGQKVEFLVSFYNNEISEKSEIFDDQFSVERPDGSNFTLKIRSTKLEDSAMYFCASSGNRGSGNQPQHFGDGTRLSIL.

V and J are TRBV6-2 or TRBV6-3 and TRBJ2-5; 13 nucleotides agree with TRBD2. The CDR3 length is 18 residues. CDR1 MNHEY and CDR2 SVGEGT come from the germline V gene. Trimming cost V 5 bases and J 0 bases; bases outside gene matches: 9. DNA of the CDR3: TGTGCCAGCAGTAACGGACTAGCGGGGGTTCAGTACCAAGAGACCCAGTACTTC. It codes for CASSNGLAGVQYQETQYF.

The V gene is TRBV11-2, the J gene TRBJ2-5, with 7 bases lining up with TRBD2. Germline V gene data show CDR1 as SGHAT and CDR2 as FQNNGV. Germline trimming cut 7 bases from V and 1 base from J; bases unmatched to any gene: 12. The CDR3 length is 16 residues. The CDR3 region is CASTMLRGNFQETQYF. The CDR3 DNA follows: TGTGCCAGCACCATGCTGCGGGGGAACTTCCAAGAGACCCAGTACTTC.

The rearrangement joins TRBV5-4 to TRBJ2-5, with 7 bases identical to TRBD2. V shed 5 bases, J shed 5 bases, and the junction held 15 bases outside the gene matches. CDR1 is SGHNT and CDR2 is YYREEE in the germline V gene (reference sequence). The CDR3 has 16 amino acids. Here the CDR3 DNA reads TGTGCCAGCAGACAAGCGGGAAGGGTCGAGCAGGAGACCCAGTACTTC. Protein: CASRQAGRVEQETQYF.

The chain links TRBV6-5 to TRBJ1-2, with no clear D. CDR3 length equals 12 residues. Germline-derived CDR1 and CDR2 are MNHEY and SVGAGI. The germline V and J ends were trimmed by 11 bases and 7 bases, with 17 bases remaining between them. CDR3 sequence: CAASGSHLGYTF. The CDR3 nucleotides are TGTGCCGCCTCCGGGTCTCACCTTGGCTACACCTTC.